This TCR beta chain was recovered during a study of control samples from healthy donors and cancer patients. This CDR3 contains 13 residues. CDR1 and CDR2 (germline): SGDLS, YYNGEE. Trimming took 0 bases from V and 5 from J, leaving 5 bases between them. The assay was immunoSEQ multiplex PCR, and TCRdb's table has in-frame clones only and misses some. There are about 28,000 clones in the sample; 79% occur only once, and 20% to 25% lies in the top ten. This TCR was recovered from a man aged 60 to 69 with head and neck cancer. The chain combines TRBV9 with TRBJ1-4, with D unclear. Material: PBMCs. The CDR3 nucleotides are TGTGCCAGCAGCGTAGACGGGAATGAAAAACTGTTTTTT. This encodes CASSVDGNEKLFF.